This T cell receptor beta chain was sequenced in a study of PD-1 blockade in mismatch repair-deficient tumors. Looking at the study overall: All were previously treated, progressing patients with about 12 mismatch repair-deficient cancer types. Whole-study findings and limits: Tumor-resident clones, often absent from pretreatment blood, expanded after pembrolizumab and then contracted.

The method was immunoSEQ multiplex PCR; TCRdb's version includes in-frame clones alone and lacks a portion of them. In the table there are about 25,000 clones, approximately 84% of which are singletons. Details on this clone: Its antigen is currently unknown.

Every patient had mismatch repair deficiency by PCR or immunohistochemistry. TCRs were sequenced from a few patients responding to pembrolizumab. This TCR came from an adult with mismatch repair-deficient cancer. The specimen comprised PBMCs, sampled before pembrolizumab treatment.

The CDR3 loop is CASSGGLLYEQYF. The CDR3 DNA reads TGTGCCAGCAGTGGAGGACTCCTCTACGAGCAGTACTTC. V is TRBV2 and J is TRBJ2-7; possible D gene TRBD2, 5 bases. This CDR3 region has 13 residues. Trimming stripped 4 bases from V and 3 bases from J, with 10 bases between. Germline CDR1 reads SNHLY; CDR2 reads FYNNEI.